This TCR beta chain appears in the sequencing data of a study of OX40 agonist ivuxolimab in advanced cancers. Looking at the study overall: At doses from 0.01 to 10 mg/kg, patients were given intravenous ivuxolimab every 2 weeks. Cancers in dose escalation were hepatocellular, melanoma, renal cell and head and neck.

Germline CDR1 MNHEY, CDR2 SVGAGI. V shed 2 bases and J shed 2 bases, with 7 bases lying between them. The CDR3 is 13 amino acids. Sequencing used immunoSEQ multiplex PCR; TCRdb keeps in-frame clones, though not all of them. This sample has approximately 70,000 clones, with around nine tenths found just once. This sample comprised CD4+ or CD8+ T cells sorted from blood, obtained in a trial of the OX40 agonist ivuxolimab. The origin of this receptor is an adult with an advanced solid tumor such as melanoma, head and neck, liver or kidney cancer. The V gene is TRBV6-5, the J gene TRBJ2-7; weak D call: TRBD1 (5 bases). The CDR3 DNA reads as TGTGCCAGCAGTTACGGGGCCCCCTACGAGCAGTACTTC. Translating it yields CASSYGAPYEQYF.